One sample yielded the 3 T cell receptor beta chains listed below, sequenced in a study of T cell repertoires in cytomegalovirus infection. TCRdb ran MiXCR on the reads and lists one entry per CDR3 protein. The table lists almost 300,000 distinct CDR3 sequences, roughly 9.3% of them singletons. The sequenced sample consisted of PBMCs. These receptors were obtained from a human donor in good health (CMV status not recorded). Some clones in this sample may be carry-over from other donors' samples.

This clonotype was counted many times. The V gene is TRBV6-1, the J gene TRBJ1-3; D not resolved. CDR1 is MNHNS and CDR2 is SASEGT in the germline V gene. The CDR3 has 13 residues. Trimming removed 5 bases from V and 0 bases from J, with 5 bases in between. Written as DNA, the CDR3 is TGTGCCAGCAGTTCACGCTCTGGAAACACCATATATTTT. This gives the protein CASSSRSGNTIYF.

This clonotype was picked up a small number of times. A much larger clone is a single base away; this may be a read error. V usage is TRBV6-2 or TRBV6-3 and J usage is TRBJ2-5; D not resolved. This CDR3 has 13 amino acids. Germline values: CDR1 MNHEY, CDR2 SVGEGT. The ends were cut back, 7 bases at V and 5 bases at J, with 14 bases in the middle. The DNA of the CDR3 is TGTGCCAGCACCCCGAATCCCTTCGAGACCCAGTACTTC. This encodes CASTPNPFETQYF.

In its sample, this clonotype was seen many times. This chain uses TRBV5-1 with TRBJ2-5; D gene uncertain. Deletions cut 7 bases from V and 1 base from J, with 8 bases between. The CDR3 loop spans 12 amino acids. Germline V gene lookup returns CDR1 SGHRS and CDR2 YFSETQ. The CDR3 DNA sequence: TGCGCCAGCTCGTGGACCCAAGAGACCCAGTACTTC. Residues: CASSWTQETQYF.